The entry that follows covers one T cell receptor beta chain sequence. The data were obtained in a study of blood T cell repertoires in COVID-19. Turning to the study itself: Italy, Spain and the United States were the sources of the convalescent and acute COVID-19 samples. T cells, B-cell-depleted T cells, or PBMCs provided the cDNA or gDNA that served as material.

CDR3 length: 13 residues. V gave up 5 bases and J gave up 5 bases; unmatched junction bases: 3. The V gene's germline CDR1 is SGHTA and CDR2 FQGTGA. Per the original data handling: Estimated nucleated cell counts came from reference gene primer amplification. Using immunoSEQ multiplex PCR, the repertoire was profiled, and TCRdb retains in-frame clones only, with some absent. For V, J and clone size, that table is used; D and trimming come from the DNA. The sample lists roughly 77,000 clones; just under 90% were seen once. Sequencing input: peripheral blood. V usage is TRBV7-3 and J usage is TRBJ2-5; TRBD1 agrees at 9 bases. This clonotype was obtained from a woman of 80 years or more with active COVID-19. The CDR3 spells CASSRDREETQYF. CDR3 nucleotide sequence: TGTGCCAGCAGCAGGGACAGGGAGGAGACCCAGTACTTC.